Following are 26 T cell receptor beta chains from one sample sequenced in a study of blood T cell repertoires in COVID-19. Profiled with immunoSEQ multiplex PCR; TCRdb holds only in-frame clones, not every one. This sample carries about 140,000 clones, just over 85% of them seen once, and the ten largest clones take 7.5% to 8.5%. Sequences were obtained from peripheral blood. The receptors here all came from a woman between 55 and 75 years old with acute or convalescent COVID-19.

This clone was recorded a few times. The genes are TRBV28 and TRBJ1-5, with D possibly being TRBD1 (5 bases). CDR1 and CDR2 from the germline V gene are MDHEN and SYDVKM. The V end was cut by 3 bases, the J end by 6 bases, with 12 bases between. There are 14 residues in the CDR3. The CDR3 bases are TGTGCCAGCAGTTTTCCCGGGGGAGGTCAGCCCCAGCATTTT. Its protein is CASSFPGGGQPQHF.

The chain joins TRBV30 to TRBJ2-5; 8 bases are a match to TRBD1. The V gene end was trimmed by 4 bases and the J gene end by 5 bases; junction bases not matched to a gene: 9. The V gene's germline CDR1 is GTSNPN and CDR2 SVGIG (reference sequence). The CDR3 is 14 amino acids. The CDR3 protein is CAWTTQGARETQYF. The CDR3 DNA is TGTGCCTGGACCACCCAGGGGGCCCGCGAGACCCAGTACTTC.

V and J are TRBV3-1 (or the pseudogene TRBV3-2) and TRBJ1-5, with 9 bases fitting TRBD1. J was trimmed by 1 base and V by 5 bases; bases with no gene match: 3. The germline V gene encodes CDR1 LGHDT and CDR2 YNNKEL (reference sequence). CDR3 size: 15 residues. The CDR3 sequence: CASSWGTGSNQPQHF. In nucleotides, the CDR3 is TGTGCCAGCAGCTGGGGGACAGGGAGCAATCAGCCCCAGCATTTT.

V gene TRBV28 combines with J gene TRBJ2-2, with TRBD2 matching over 8 bases. Germline V gene sequence: CDR1 MDHEN, CDR2 SYDVKM. CDR3 length equals 17 residues. V was clipped by 0 bases and J by 5 bases; unmatched bases: 8. The CDR3 region has the DNA TGTGCCAGCAGTTTATGGGGACTAGACGTCGATACCGGGGAGCTGTTTTTT. Its protein product is CASSLWGLDVDTGELFF.

The chain employs TRBV19 and TRBJ1-2, with 7 nucleotides matching TRBD1. The CDR3 runs 15 residues. Per germline, CDR1 LNHDA and CDR2 SQIVND (reference sequence). With V trimmed by 5 bases and J by 0 bases, 6 bases remained unmatched. DNA of the CDR3: TGTGCCAGTAGTGGGGACAGTGTGTCTAACTATGGCTACACCTTC. Translating it yields CASSGDSVSNYGYTF.

The chain has TRBV4-1 and TRBJ1-5; D may be TRBD1 (6 bases). The CDR3 extends over 14 amino acids. CDR1 and CDR2 from the germline V gene are MGHRA and YSYEKL. V was trimmed by 1 base and J by 15 bases, leaving 19 bases between them. In nucleotides, the CDR3 is TGCGCCAGCAGCCAAGGACAGGACAGTTTTTGGAGGCATTTT. Residues: CASSQGQDSFWRHF.

The chain uses TRBV3-1 (or the pseudogene TRBV3-2) and TRBJ2-2, with 10 bases identical to TRBD1. CDR1 LGHDT and CDR2 YNNKEL come from the germline V gene (reference sequence). CDR3 length: 15 residues. J gave up 6 bases and V 1 base, and 2 bases lay outside the gene matches. The CDR3 here is CASSQAGQGPGELFF. In DNA, the CDR3 is TGTGCCAGCAGCCAAGCGGGACAGGGGCCCGGGGAGCTGTTTTTT.

This clone is a singleton in its sample. This chain links TRBV7-2 with TRBJ2-5, with 7 bases lining up with TRBD1. The V gene's germline CDR1 is SGHTA and CDR2 FQGNSA. The CDR3 totals 16 residues. The J segment lost 0 bases and the V segment lost 5 bases, leaving 9 bases of the junction unmatched. The chain's CDR3 is CASSPPDRAHQETQYF. The DNA of the CDR3 is TGTGCCAGCAGCCCCCCTGACAGGGCTCACCAAGAGACCCAGTACTTC.

Only a few counts were recorded for this clone. This chain links TRBV28 with TRBJ1-5, with D hard to call. The CDR3 has 13 amino acids. Germline-derived CDR1 and CDR2 are MDHEN and SYDVKM. With 2 bases removed from V and 9 bases from J, the gap between germline ends came to 11 bases. Here the CDR3 DNA reads TGTGCCAGCAGTTTAGGAGGGAATGGGCCCCAGCATTTT. It encodes CASSLGGNGPQHF. Based on the CDR3 plus reference TRBV28 and TRBJ1-5, the full variable domain is DVKVTQSSRYLVKRTGEKVFLECVQDMDHENMFWYRQDPGLGLRLIYFSYDVKMKEKGDIPEGYSVSREKKERFSLILESASTNQTSMYLCASSLGGNGPQHFGDGTRLSIL.

V usage is TRBV7-9 and J usage is TRBJ1-2; D not certain. V gave up 0 bases and J gave up 4 bases, with 9 bases separating them. Germline V gene data show CDR1 as SEHNR and CDR2 as FQNEAQ (reference sequence). The CDR3 totals 14 residues. The DNA for the CDR3 is TGTGCCAGCAGCTTAGCGGCGGAGATCTATGGCTACACCTTC. Its protein product is CASSLAAEIYGYTF. The variable domain in full, completed from reference TRBV7-9 and TRBJ1-2, reads DTGVSQNPRHKITKRGQNVTFRCDPISEHNRLYWYRQTLGQGPEFLTYFQNEAQLEKSRLLSDRFSAERPKGSFSTLEIQRTEQGDSAMYLCASSLAAEIYGYTFGSGTRLTVV.

This chain links TRBV30 with TRBJ2-3, with 7 nucleotides matching TRBD2. After removal of 1 base from V and 5 bases from J, the junction contained 6 bases not matched to a gene. CDR1 GTSNPN and CDR2 SVGIG come from the germline V gene (reference sequence). The CDR3 sequence is 14 residues long. CDR3 residues: CAWSAERGRDTQYF. CDR3 nucleotide sequence: TGTGCCTGGAGTGCGGAGCGGGGTCGAGATACGCAGTATTTT.

This chain uses TRBV11-3 with TRBJ2-7; 8 bases map to TRBD2. Losses at the gene ends were 4 bases for V and 5 bases for J; bases not matched to a gene: 4. The CDR3 spans 13 residues. CDR1 and CDR2 (germline): SGHNT, YENEEA. This CDR3 is CASSSGAGDEQYF. The CDR3 region has the DNA TGTGCCAGCAGCTCAGGAGCGGGGGACGAGCAGTACTTC.

V gene TRBV18 combines with J gene TRBJ1-1; possibly TRBD1 for D (6 bases). Trimming took off 3 bases at V and 0 bases at J, with 20 bases between the two ends. This CDR3 region has 18 residues. Germline values: CDR1 KGHSH, CDR2 LQKENI. The CDR3 protein is CASSPQSPRGSMNTEAFF. The CDR3 nucleotides read TGTGCCAGCTCACCCCAGAGCCCCAGGGGAAGCATGAACACTGAAGCTTTCTTT.

The V and J genes are TRBV7-2 and TRBJ2-4; weak D call: TRBD2 (6 bases). Per germline, CDR1 SGHTA and CDR2 FQGNSA. The CDR3 is made up of 16 amino acids. Trimming shortened V by 1 base and J by 0 bases, and 10 bases separated the two germline ends. CDR3 sequence reads: CASSLVGLIAKNIQYF. The CDR3 nucleotides read TGTGCCAGCAGCTTAGTAGGACTAATAGCCAAAAACATTCAGTACTTC.

V is TRBV6-1 and J is TRBJ2-6, with 8 bases identical to TRBD1. The junction had 5 bases not matched to a gene; V was cut back by 1 base and J by 0 bases. The germline V gene encodes CDR1 MNHNS and CDR2 SASEGT. The CDR3 contains 18 residues. The CDR3 loop is CASSEGRTGPSGANVLTF. DNA for the CDR3: TGTGCCAGCAGTGAAGGCCGGACAGGGCCCTCTGGGGCCAACGTCCTGACTTTC.

CDR3 region: CASSQRTGSGNTIYF. The CDR3 DNA reads TGCGCCAGCAGCCAGAGGACAGGGAGTGGAAACACCATATATTTT. The gene calls are TRBV4-3 and TRBJ1-3; 8 nucleotides match TRBD1. This CDR3 comprises 15 residues. Germline V CDR1 and CDR2: LGHNA, YSLEER. V dropped 3 bases and J dropped 3; count of bases not matched to a gene: 4.

This clone occurred many times. The genes are TRBV5-6 and TRBJ1-4, with 8 bases aligning to TRBD1. V lost 0 bases to trimming and J lost 10 bases; unmatched junction nucleotides: 14. The CDR3 consists of 17 residues. CDR1 and CDR2 (germline): SGHDT, YYEEEE. The CDR3, as DNA: TGTGCCAGCAGCTTGGACCCCGAATCAGGGGGCAGGGGAAAACTGTTTTTT. Translating gives CASSLDPESGGRGKLFF.

The J gene is TRBJ2-2, the V gene TRBV5-1; 7 nucleotides agree with TRBD1. CDR3 length: 18 residues. With 0 bases clipped from V and 5 bases from J, the junction kept 13 bases outside the gene matches. The germline V gene has CDR1 SGHRS and CDR2 YFSETQ. The CDR3 here is CASSLGQGSWGPTGELFF. The DNA of the CDR3 is TGCGCCAGCAGCTTGGGACAGGGAAGTTGGGGACCGACCGGGGAGCTGTTTTTT.

This chain joins TRBV4-3 and TRBJ2-2; 12 bases align to TRBD2. CDR3 length: 17 residues. J gave up 3 bases and V 4 bases, and 6 bases lay outside the gene matches. Germline V gene data show CDR1 as LGHNA and CDR2 as YSLEER. CDR3 residues: CASSPKLAGGDTGELFF. DNA for the CDR3: TGCGCCAGCAGCCCGAAACTAGCGGGGGGCGACACCGGGGAGCTGTTTTTT.

Regarding this clone: The identical CDR3 is also encoded by other nucleotide sequences in the sample. The chain joins TRBV5-1 to TRBJ2-7; D gene ambiguous. Trimming cost V 4 bases and J 2 bases, with 13 bases left between them. Germline V gene data show CDR1 as SGHRS and CDR2 as YFSETQ. This CDR3 is 14 amino acids long. This chain's CDR3 is CASSKGTATYEQYF. Written as DNA, the CDR3 is TGCGCCAGCAGCAAAGGAACAGCTACCTACGAGCAGTACTTC.

This chain uses TRBV27 with TRBJ2-5, with 7 nucleotides matching TRBD2. The V gene end was trimmed by 2 bases and the J gene end by 1 base; junction bases not matched to a gene: 13. The CDR3 contains 18 residues. Germline CDR1 reads MNHEY; CDR2 reads SMNVEV (reference sequence). CDR3 nucleotide sequence: TGTGCCAGCAGTTTAACCGCTCGGGGCGGGGGTGCCCAAGAGACCCAGTACTTC. Translating gives CASSLTARGGGAQETQYF.

The chain is built from TRBV15 and TRBJ1-2; weak D call: TRBD1 (5 bases). Per the germline V gene, CDR1 is LNHNV and CDR2 is YYDKDF (reference sequence). Trimming removed 0 bases from V and 6 bases from J, with 26 bases in between. The CDR3 is 19 residues long. In DNA form, the CDR3 reads TGTGCCACCAGCAGAGAATCATTATATGTACAGACAGAAAAGAATGGCTACACCTTC. Translation: CATSRESLYVQTEKNGYTF.

The rearrangement links TRBV24-1 to TRBJ2-5; 12 positions match TRBD2. CDR1 KGHDR and CDR2 SFDVKD come from the germline V gene. The length of the CDR3 is 13 residues. After removal of 8 bases from V and 5 bases from J, the junction contained 2 bases not matched to a gene. CDR3 residues: CATIGTSGETQYF. DNA of the CDR3: TGTGCCACCATCGGGACTAGCGGGGAGACCCAGTACTTC.

The genes are TRBV3-1 (or the pseudogene TRBV3-2) and TRBJ1-1, with 8 positions matching TRBD1. The CDR3 runs 17 residues. The ends lost 3 bases at V and 1 base at J; junction bases unmatched: 10. Germline V CDR1 and CDR2: LGHDT, YNNKEL (reference sequence). CDR3 coding DNA: TGTGCCAGCAGCCACCGACAGGGGAGAGAGGGGAACACTGAAGCTTTCTTT. Residues: CASSHRQGREGNTEAFF.

This sequence joins TRBV29-1 and TRBJ2-1; tentatively, D is TRBD1 (6 bases). The CDR3 has 15 amino acids. Germline CDR1 SQVTM, CDR2 ANQGSEA. The germline V and J ends were trimmed by 6 bases and 3 bases, with 18 bases remaining between them. The CDR3 DNA follows: TGCAGCGTAGGGGCGACAGGAAGCTTCTACAATGAGCAGTTCTTC. As protein: CSVGATGSFYNEQFF.

The rearrangement uses TRBV29-1 and TRBJ1-6; 9 bases are shared with TRBD1. Per the germline V gene, CDR1 is SQVTM and CDR2 is ANQGSEA. This CDR3 region has 15 residues. The trim removed 5 bases at V and 5 bases at J, leaving 7 bases unmatched. CDR3 bases: TGCAGCGTTTCAACCGGGACAGGGAATAATTCACCCCTCCACTTT. Encoded protein: CSVSTGTGNNSPLHF.